Listed here is a single T cell receptor (beta chain). Trimming removed 5 bases at V and 4 bases at J, with 15 bases between. CDR1 MDHEN and CDR2 SYDVKM come from the germline V gene. CDR3 length: 15 residues. This entry belongs to a study of OX40 agonist ivuxolimab in advanced cancers. Autoimmune disease history or systemic immunosuppression barred patients. This table comes from immunoSEQ multiplex PCR, and its TCRdb copy is limited to in-frame clones, with some not included. This table holds tens of thousands of clones, around four fifths found once. The specimen comprised CD4+ or CD8+ T cells sorted from blood, sampled in a trial of the OX40 agonist ivuxolimab. J is TRBJ1-5 and V is TRBV28, with D perhaps matching TRBD1 (5 bases). This receptor was obtained from an adult with an advanced solid tumor such as melanoma, head and neck, liver or kidney cancer. The CDR3 loop is CASSPGGGENQPQHF. In nucleotides, the CDR3 is TGTGCCAGCAGTCCCGGCGGGGGGGAAAATCAGCCCCAGCATTTT.